This T cell receptor (beta chain) was observed in a study of blood T cells in healthy people across ages (dated by TCRdb to between 2014 and 2016). Background on the whole study: Template switching captured roughly one uniquely barcoded TCR beta cDNA molecule per two T cells in model experiments. The study measured age-related changes in TCR beta repertoire diversity using deep sequencing normalized with unique cDNA molecular identifiers. Four age groups were formed from the donors: young (average approximately 17 years), middle-aged (around 40), aged (roughly 56) and long-lived (about 80). To avoid experimental bias, donors of different ages were randomly spread across the sequencing lanes. Using the same blood draw, the study looked at two additional independent replicas of 1 million unique cDNA reads for two donors, one aged 18 to 30 and the other aged 80 or older. The research as a whole found: The long-lived group showed more naive CD4+ T cells, fewer expanded clones and increased TCR diversity than the aged group, suggesting age selection. Total diversity estimates from one million sequenced T cells were considered lower bounds and underestimates. The percentage of naive T cells measured by flow cytometry correlated strongly with observed TCR beta diversity. Bulk unsorted PBMC profiling prevented conclusive comparison of naive and antigen-experienced compartments. Observed TCR beta diversity per million T cells fell roughly linearly with age, and a significant reduction was already apparent by age roughly 41. Because donor CMV infection status was unknown, age-related changes in expanded clonotypes were potentially confounded.

The donors were roughly 40 Caucasian individuals from Russia, aged roughly 6 to 90 years, who were systemically healthy. Approximately 10 milliliters of peripheral blood were collected from each donor into EDTA-treated Vacutainer tubes. Ficoll-Paque density-gradient centrifugation was used to isolate PBMCs, with at least 6.5 million per sample. Trizol reagent was used to extract total RNA from PBMCs, with at least 5.5 micrograms per sample. The percentages of naive CD45RAhigh/CD27high T cells were determined by flow cytometry on a PBMC aliquot from every donor. Library creation used 5' RACE. Reads for this sample came from an Illumina HiSeq 2500. The second PCR ran for roughly 7 to 11 cycles and used a J-beta primer mix along with a sample-barcoded 5' primer. A template-switch 5' adaptor carrying 12 random nucleotides introduced a unique molecular identifier onto each TCR beta cDNA molecule. Each sample yielded at least 2.5 million CDR3-containing paired-end reads. First-strand cDNA was synthesized from all RNA with the Mint cDNA synthesis kit, primed by a TRBC-specific oligonucleotide. Following uracil-DNA glycosylase treatment, a first 18-cycle PCR with universal primers M1SS and BC2_uni_R was performed on all cDNA. For the original study's pipeline: Each sample was normalized by randomly selecting 1 million high-quality reads, each carrying a distinct molecular identifier. Instead of being binned into consensus sequences, reads with shared molecular identifiers were discarded. CDR3 identification, clonotype clustering and error correction used MiTCR with a Q25 quality threshold and the strictest error-elimination algorithm. Lower-bound total TCR beta diversity was estimated with a nonparametric unseen species model using Euler transformation. In-frame beta chains were kept once TCRdb had trimmed the public reads at Q25 with fastp and called clones with MiXCR. When rows share a CDR3 protein, they turn into one entry using the most common DNA and genes. Clone size and V and J calls follow TCRdb, not the original study. The sample records about 1.6 million distinct CDR3 sequences, approximately 32% of which are singletons. The top ten hold 10% to 12% of the sample.

This clonotype was seen many times. The clone's antigen remains unknown. The input lacks base qualities; no much larger clone sits a single base away. From cysteine to phenylalanine, the CDR3 is 13 amino acids long. The kept DNA is CDR3 alone, 39 bases in frame from the first base. CDR1 is given as DFQATT and CDR2 as SNEGSKA, both from the germline V gene (reference sequence). V sheds 3 bases and J sheds 2 bases, leaving 10 bases between their ends. The chain is made from TRBV20-1 and TRBJ2-5, with the D gene not clear enough to name. Sequenced material: blood. This clonotype was sampled from a woman in her 30s in good health. For the CDR3, the sequence is CSASLGRQETQYF. The sequence in DNA is TGCAGTGCTAGTTTAGGGCGGCAAGAGACCCAGTACTTC.